This T cell receptor (beta chain) is drawn from a study of human T cells and chemical hapten exposure. The table lists this clonotype with many counts. Per the study methods: A per-sample median of roughly 97,000 TCRs was observed, with a range of 23,224 to 690,600. TCRdb reprocessed the RACE reads via MiXCR and lists one record per CDR3 protein. These V and J calls originate from TCRdb's pipeline instead of the authors' own analysis. The table shows approximately 90,000 distinct CDR3 sequences, with roughly a tenth occurring only once. The sample's time point: patch test 1, 2 weeks after DPC sensitization. Treatment indicated: therapeutic diphenylcyclopropenone sensitization with weekly scalp DPC. The material sequenced was whole blood, taken in connection with sensitization to the hapten diphenylcyclopropenone (DPC). The receptor was isolated from a man between 40 and 49 years old with alopecia areata. Some clones in this sample may be carry-over from other donors' samples.

In nucleotides, the CDR3 is TGTGCCAGCAGCCTTCTAGCGGGAGGTAACACAGATACGCAGTATTTT. Its protein is CASSLLAGGNTDTQYF. This sequence joins TRBV7-2 and TRBJ2-3; 11 bases align to TRBD2. The CDR3 is 16 amino acids. Trimming at V came to 5 bases and at J to 2 bases, leaving 6 bases not matched to a gene. Germline CDR1 SGHTA, CDR2 FQGNSA.